This T cell receptor beta chain was recorded in a study of T-cell reconstitution after alpha-beta-depleted transplantation in children. Broader study findings: The study reportedly traced alpha-beta T cells about two months after transplant to several hundred expanded graft clones.

Using unique molecular identifiers, the investigators prepared the TCRbeta library. From the PCR reads, TCRdb called clonotypes with MiXCR, one entry per CDR3 protein. The data show 600,000 to 700,000 distinct CDR3 sequences, with around 14% seen just once and around 0.79% held by the top ten. The germline V gene has CDR1 SGHRS and CDR2 YFSETQ. The V and J ends lost 7 bases and 1 base, in that order; junction bases with no gene match: 8. This CDR3 has 15 amino acids. This clonotype was observed at least ten times. Its antigen is still unknown. The chain uses TRBV5-1 and TRBJ2-1; TRBD2 aligns across 7 bases. Sequencing used PBMCs, obtained before TCRalphabeta/CD19-depleted stem cell transplant. The TCR was taken from a girl aged 2 to 10 with congenital amegakaryocytic thrombocytopenia, due to receive a stem cell transplant. CDR3 amino acids: CASRSPGGSYNEQFF. CDR3 bases: TGCGCCAGCCGCTCCCCGGGAGGATCCTACAATGAGCAGTTCTTC.